Here is one TCR beta chain with its context. The CDR3 totals 15 residues. V shed 5 bases and J shed 3 bases, with 13 bases lying between them. Germline V gene lookup returns CDR1 MGHDK and CDR2 SYGVNS. This record comes from a study of T-cell memory formation after mild COVID-19. TCRdb called the 5' RACE reads again in MiXCR, with one record for every CDR3 protein. Among fewer than 500,000 distinct CDR3 sequences listed, around 27% were seen once. The receptor was derived from an adult woman who had mild COVID-19 (a few samples of this study predate the infection). Cell type and time point are not known. The chain links TRBV25-1 to TRBJ1-4; D gene uncertain. Sequencing input: PBMCs or a T cell subset sorted from them (not recorded which). In nucleotides, the CDR3 is TGTGCCAGCAGTCAAAGCGTCCTAGCTAATGAAAAACTGTTTTTT. Amino acids: CASSQSVLANEKLFF.